This TCR beta chain was sequenced for a study of shared clonotypes between healthy human individuals. Looking at the study overall: Ranging from 18 to 49 in age, donors were a couple of women and three men.

Data came from immunoSEQ multiplex PCR; TCRdb stores just in-frame clones and leaves some out. The table lists over a million clones, over 95% of them singletons. Germline V CDR1 and CDR2: KGHSH, LQKENI. CDR3 length: 14 amino acids. V was cut by 1 base and J by 9 bases, with 12 bases left in between. The receptor was derived from a man under 40 in good health. V and J are TRBV18 and TRBJ2-2; D is unclear. Sequenced material: naive CD4+ T cells sorted from blood. The subset is: CD45RA+ positively selected. CDR3 bases: TGTGCCAGCTCACCACTGTATAGCTTGAGGGAGCTGTTTTTT. It yields the protein CASSPLYSLRELFF.